The 30 T cell receptor beta chains below come from one sample, sequenced in a study of blood T cell repertoires in COVID-19 (dated by TCRdb to about 2020). Library creation used the immunoSEQ multiplex PCR assay. TCRdb holds this immuneACCESS table with in-frame rearrangements only. Some clones are missing; in checked studies, unresolved V genes explain under half, and the rest has no known cause. Within this sample are some 170,000 clones, with 75% to 85% of them counted one time only. The ten largest clones take up roughly 15% of the sample. The sample consisted of PBMCs or T cells enriched from blood (not recorded which). The origin of the receptors is a man aged 50-60 years who had recovered from COVID-19.

The chain carries TRBV7-2 and TRBJ1-1; 9 bases agree with TRBD1. The junction had 7 bases not matched to a gene; V was cut back by 4 bases and J by 4 bases. The CDR3 extends over 15 amino acids. Germline lookup yields CDR1 SGHTA and CDR2 FQGNSA. Here the CDR3 reads CASSSQGQGTTEAFF. CDR3 coding DNA: TGTGCCAGCAGCTCCCAAGGACAGGGGACCACTGAAGCTTTCTTT.

V is TRBV7-2 and J is TRBJ1-5; D possibly corresponds to TRBD1 (6 bases). Trimming stripped 5 bases from V and 2 bases from J, with 16 bases between. The CDR3 runs 16 residues. CDR1 and CDR2 from the germline V gene are SGHTA and FQGNSA. The CDR3 DNA reads TGTGCCAGCAGCCCAGGGGACCGCGTACGCAATCAGCCCCAGCATTTT. Translation: CASSPGDRVRNQPQHF.

This rearrangement joins TRBV25-1 to TRBJ1-1; a weak D match, TRBD1 (5 bases). The CDR3 consists of 14 residues. The germline gives CDR1 MGHDK, CDR2 SYGVNS. With 4 bases removed from V and 6 bases from J, the gap between germline ends came to 15 bases. The CDR3 DNA reads as TGTGCCAGCAGTGCGGGACTCCTGAGCTCTGAAGCTTTCTTT. Its protein is CASSAGLLSSEAFF. The full variable domain, in which reference TRBV25-1 and TRBJ1-1 provide the parts outside the CDR3, is EADIYQTPRYLVIGTGKKITLECSQTMGHDKMYWYQQDPGMELHLIHYSYGVNSTEKGDLSSESTVSRIRTEHFPLTLESARPSHTSQYLCASSAGLLSSEAFFGQGTRLTVV.

This chain connects TRBV27 to TRBJ1-1, with 12 bases aligning to TRBD1. From germline, CDR1 is MNHEY and CDR2 SMNVEV (reference sequence). Trimming removed 7 bases from V and 5 bases from J; junction bases left unmatched: 14. The CDR3 covers 17 residues. Written as DNA, the CDR3 is TGTGCCAGCACTTTTCGGAGGGGACAGGGGGCGCGAACTGAAGCTTTCTTT. Residues: CASTFRRGQGARTEAFF.

V and J are TRBV24-1 and TRBJ1-5, with unresolved D. Deletions cut 9 bases from V and 9 bases from J, with 17 bases between. The CDR3 is 13 amino acids. Germline V gene lookup returns CDR1 KGHDR and CDR2 SFDVKD. The CDR3 DNA reads as TGTGCCACCCGGTCCGGCTCGGGAAGGCCCCAGCATTTT. It specifies CATRSGSGRPQHF.

The gene calls are TRBV23-1 and TRBJ1-6, with 8 bases aligning to TRBD1. TRBV23-1 is an ORF; its function is uncertain. V lost 2 bases and J lost 10; bases outside the gene matches: 7. This CDR3 contains 15 residues. Here the CDR3 reads CASSQASDRDSPLHF. The CDR3 DNA is TGCGCCAGCAGTCAAGCGTCGGACAGGGACTCACCCCTCCACTTT.

This sequence joins TRBV7-2 and TRBJ2-2, with 7 bases lining up with TRBD1. The trim removed 5 bases at V and 6 bases at J, leaving 9 bases unmatched. The CDR3 extends over 15 amino acids. The V gene's germline CDR1 is SGHTA and CDR2 FQGNSA. CDR3 residues: CASSLGTVGAGELFF. Here the CDR3 DNA reads TGTGCCAGCAGCCTCGGGACAGTTGGAGCCGGGGAGCTGTTTTTT.

On this clone: A read error may produce the germline difference seen at one junction end. The chain employs TRBV7-7 and TRBJ2-1; a possible D gene is TRBD1 (6 bases). Germline V gene lookup returns CDR1 SSHAT and CDR2 FNYEAQ (reference sequence). This CDR3 contains 15 residues. The CDR3 DNA reads as TGTGCTAGCAGCTTAGGCCCGGACAGAAACAATGAGCAGTTCTTC. Encoded protein: CASSLGPDRNNEQFF.

The chain employs TRBV5-6 and TRBJ2-7; TRBD2 aligns across 9 bases. Germline V CDR1 and CDR2: SGHDT, YYEEEE. J lost 3 bases, V lost 6 bases, and 10 bases had no gene match. This CDR3 is 15 amino acids long. Written as DNA, the CDR3 is TGTGCCAGCACCCCGCTCACTAGCGGGCACTACGAGCAGTACTTC. It is translated as CASTPLTSGHYEQYF.

The V gene is TRBV29-1, the J gene TRBJ2-5, with 9 bases identical to TRBD2. The junction had 10 bases not matched to a gene; V was cut back by 7 bases and J by 1 base. CDR3 length: 15 amino acids. CDR1 is SQVTM and CDR2 is ANQGSEA in the germline V gene. The CDR3, as DNA: TGCAGCGGGCATGAAAGCGGGGGGATCCAAGAGACCCAGTACTTC. Protein: CSGHESGGIQETQYF.

This clone was counted a few times. The chain uses TRBV19 and TRBJ2-7; TRBD1 agrees at 8 bases. V dropped 9 bases and J dropped 5; count of bases not matched to a gene: 3. The CDR3 sequence is 11 residues long. The germline CDR1 and CDR2 sequences are LNHDA and SQIVND (reference sequence). The CDR3 reads CARGQANEQYF. DNA of the CDR3: TGTGCCAGGGGACAGGCGAACGAGCAGTACTTC.

The genes are TRBV28 and TRBJ1-5; D gene unclear. The germline V gene encodes CDR1 MDHEN and CDR2 SYDVKM. The CDR3 loop spans 15 amino acids. The germline V and J ends were trimmed by 4 bases and 0 bases, with 10 bases remaining between them. The CDR3 sequence is CASSYNVYSNQPQHF. Written as DNA, the CDR3 is TGTGCCAGCAGTTATAATGTGTATAGCAATCAGCCCCAGCATTTT.

This sequence joins TRBV10-3 and TRBJ2-4, with 7 bases lining up with TRBD2. Germline assignment: CDR1 ENHRY and CDR2 SYGVKD. The CDR3 runs to 15 residues. Unmatched junction bases numbered 5, after V lost 2 bases and J lost 4 bases. In DNA, the CDR3 is TGTGCCATCAGTGAGGTAGCGGGCGCGAAAAACATTCAGTACTTC. Protein product: CAISEVAGAKNIQYF.

V usage is TRBV19 and J usage is TRBJ2-3; 10 positions match TRBD1. CDR1 LNHDA and CDR2 SQIVND come from the germline V gene (reference sequence). Trimming took 3 bases from V and 2 from J; bases not matched to a gene: 2. This CDR3 is 15 amino acids long. CDR3 loop: CASSMGQGNTDTQYF. The CDR3 bases are TGTGCCAGTAGTATGGGACAGGGGAACACAGATACGCAGTATTTT.

The chain couples TRBV18 to TRBJ1-1; D is perhaps TRBD1 (5 bases). V was clipped by 6 bases and J by 0 bases, with 8 bases between them. The CDR3 covers 13 residues. CDR1 and CDR2 from the germline V gene are KGHSH and LQKENI. For the CDR3, the DNA is TGTGCCAGCTCGCTGACAGTGAACACTGAAGCTTTCTTT. Amino acids: CASSLTVNTEAFF. Full variable domain (rest looked up from reference TRBV18 and TRBJ1-1): NAGVMQNPRHLVRRRGQEARLRCSPMKGHSHVYWYRQLPEEGLKFMVYLQKENIIDESGMPKERFSAEFPKEGPSILRIQQVVRGDSAAYFCASSLTVNTEAFFGQGTRLTVV.

The chain couples TRBV3-1 (or the pseudogene TRBV3-2) to TRBJ1-1, with D perhaps matching TRBD1 (5 bases). The CDR3 is 14 residues long. Germline CDR1 LGHDT, CDR2 YNNKEL (reference sequence). The V end lost 3 bases, the J end lost 11 bases, and 19 bases lay between the germline ends. The CDR3 loop reads CASSHSTGGREAFF. The DNA for the CDR3 is TGTGCCAGCAGCCACTCCACCGGGGGACGAGAGGCTTTCTTT.

The chain couples TRBV30 to TRBJ1-5; 10 bases agree with TRBD1. Germline CDR1 is GTSNPN and CDR2 is SVGIG (reference sequence). V lost 1 base, J lost 4 bases, and 7 bases stayed unmatched. This CDR3 has 16 residues. The CDR3 reads CAWSGGTGEPNQPQHF. DNA of the CDR3: TGTGCCTGGAGTGGGGGGACAGGGGAGCCAAATCAGCCCCAGCATTTT.

The chain is built from TRBV19 and TRBJ2-6; tentatively, D is TRBD1 (5 bases). V lost 3 bases to trimming and J lost 5 bases, with 23 bases between them. The CDR3 length is 19 residues. In germline, CDR1 is LNHDA, CDR2 SQIVND (reference sequence). The CDR3 here is CASSISQVGRKRWANVLTF. The CDR3 coding sequence is TGTGCCAGTAGTATTTCCCAGGTGGGGCGGAAGCGCTGGGCCAACGTCCTGACTTTC.

The V gene is TRBV7-9, the J gene TRBJ2-3; weak D call: TRBD2 (6 bases). Trimming removed 6 bases at V and 5 bases at J, with 12 bases between. The germline V gene encodes CDR1 SEHNR and CDR2 FQNEAQ (reference sequence). This CDR3 spans 13 amino acids. The CDR3 loop is CASREGWLDTQYF. CDR3 sequence (DNA): TGTGCCAGCAGGGAGGGTTGGTTAGATACGCAGTATTTT.

Only one count was recorded for this clone. V usage is TRBV7-6 and J usage is TRBJ2-1; 8 nucleotides line up with TRBD1. Germline V CDR1 and CDR2: SGHVS, FNYEAQ. Trimming at V came to 4 bases and at J to 10 bases, leaving 6 bases not matched to a gene. This CDR3 spans 13 amino acids. CDR3 in DNA: TGTGCCAGCAGCTCGCCGCGGGACAGGGAGCAGTTCTTC. Protein product: CASSSPRDREQFF.

V usage is TRBV30 and J usage is TRBJ2-4; D is uncertain. CDR3 size: 12 residues. V was shortened by 0 bases and J by 8 bases, with 8 bases between the two germline ends. Germline lookup yields CDR1 GTSNPN and CDR2 SVGIG (reference sequence). This CDR3 is CAWSVHVDIQYF. CDR3 DNA: TGTGCCTGGAGTGTACACGTGGACATTCAGTACTTC.

The genes are TRBV7-2 and TRBJ1-6, with D perhaps TRBD1 (5 bases). V lost 6 bases, J lost 0 bases, and 12 bases lay in between. The CDR3 is 16 amino acids. The germline CDR1 and CDR2 sequences are SGHTA and FQGNSA. The CDR3 protein is CASRDRQRSYNSPLHF. CDR3 bases: TGTGCCAGCAGGGACCGACAGCGCTCCTATAATTCACCCCTCCACTTT.

This clone appeared a single time. The chain employs TRBV11-3 and TRBJ2-1; 10 bases align to TRBD2. The CDR3 extends over 19 amino acids. CDR1 and CDR2 from the germline V gene are SGHNT and YENEEA. J lost 0 bases, V lost 0 bases, and 8 bases had no gene match. Here the CDR3 DNA reads TGTGCCAGCAGCTTAGATAGGCTAGCGGGGGACCTCTCCTACAATGAGCAGTTCTTC. It codes for CASSLDRLAGDLSYNEQFF. The whole variable domain, remainder taken from reference TRBV11-3 and TRBJ2-1, is EAGVVQSPRYKIIEKKQPVAFWCNPISGHNTLYWYLQNLGQGPELLIRYENEEAVDDSQLPKDRFSAERLKGVDSTLKIQPAELGDSAVYLCASSLDRLAGDLSYNEQFFGPGTRLTVL.

CDR3 in amino acids: CASRLRQGRYEQYF. In nucleotides, the CDR3 is TGTGCCAGTAGACTCCGACAGGGGAGGTACGAGCAGTACTTC. The chain links TRBV19 to TRBJ2-7; TRBD1 agrees at 8 bases. The V and J ends lost 6 bases and 4 bases, in that order; junction bases with no gene match: 8. CDR1 and CDR2 (germline): LNHDA, SQIVND (reference sequence). This CDR3 is 14 amino acids long.

The chain has TRBV3-1 (or the pseudogene TRBV3-2) and TRBJ1-2, with a tentative D call TRBD1 (5 bases). Germline V CDR1 and CDR2: LGHDT, YNNKEL (reference sequence). The V and J ends lost 1 base and 0 bases respectively, with 6 bases between them. This CDR3 has 14 residues. The chain's CDR3 is CASSQATANYGYTF. The CDR3 bases are TGTGCCAGCAGCCAAGCGACAGCTAACTATGGCTACACCTTC.

This clone occurred once. V usage is TRBV11-2 and J usage is TRBJ1-2; unclear D gene. The V gene's germline CDR1 is SGHAT and CDR2 FQNNGV. V shed 2 bases and J shed 0 bases, with 10 bases lying between them. The CDR3 contains 15 residues. Here the CDR3 reads CASSLSDLANYGYTF. The DNA for the CDR3 is TGTGCCAGCAGCTTATCGGACTTAGCTAACTATGGCTACACCTTC.

This rearrangement joins TRBV19 to TRBJ2-3; 7 bases align to TRBD1. Germline trimming cut 1 base from V and 1 base from J; bases unmatched to any gene: 2. Germline V gene data show CDR1 as LNHDA and CDR2 as SQIVND (reference sequence). CDR3 length: 15 amino acids. The CDR3 DNA is TGTGCCAGTAGTATAGTGGGACAGCGCACAGATACGCAGTATTTT. Its protein is CASSIVGQRTDTQYF.

In this sample, this clone turned up a few times. CDR3 amino acids: CASSSTDAVGTNTQYF. The CDR3 DNA reads as TGTGCCAGCAGCTCGACAGACGCCGTGGGGACAAATACGCAGTATTTT. V usage is TRBV7-9 and J usage is TRBJ2-3; D perhaps matches TRBD1 (6 bases). CDR1 and CDR2 (germline): SEHNR, FQNEAQ (reference sequence). V was cut by 4 bases and J by 7 bases, with 21 bases left in between. The CDR3 consists of 16 residues.

This chain links TRBV14 with TRBJ1-1; D unresolved. CDR3 length equals 13 residues. Trimming removed 4 bases at V and 7 bases at J, with 13 bases between. Germline V CDR1 and CDR2: SGHDN, FVKESK. The DNA for the CDR3 is TGTGCCAGCAGCCGCCGGCATGCTAGTGAAGCTTTCTTT. It yields the protein CASSRRHASEAFF.

CDR3 DNA sequence: TGCGCCAGCAGCCAGGAAACCGGGACAACATCTAACTATGGCTACACCTTC. Protein: CASSQETGTTSNYGYTF. This rearrangement joins TRBV4-1 to TRBJ1-2; tentative D call: TRBD1 (6 bases). The CDR3 consists of 17 residues. The ends were cut back, 3 bases at V and 0 bases at J, with 17 bases in the middle. Looked up from germline, CDR1 is MGHRA and CDR2 is YSYEKL.